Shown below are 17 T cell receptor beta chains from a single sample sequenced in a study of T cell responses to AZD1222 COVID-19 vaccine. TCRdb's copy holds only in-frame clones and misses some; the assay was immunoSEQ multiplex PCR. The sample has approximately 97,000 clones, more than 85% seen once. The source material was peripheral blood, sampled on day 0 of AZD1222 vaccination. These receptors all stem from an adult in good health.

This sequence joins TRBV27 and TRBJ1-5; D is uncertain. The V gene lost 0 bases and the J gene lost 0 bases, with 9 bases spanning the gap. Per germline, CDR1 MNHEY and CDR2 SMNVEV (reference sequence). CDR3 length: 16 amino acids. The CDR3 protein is CASSLSVSHSNQPQHF. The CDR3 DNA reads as TGTGCCAGCAGTTTATCTGTTAGCCATAGCAATCAGCCCCAGCATTTT.

The CDR3, as DNA: TGTGCCAGCAGTTACGGACTCAGGAGCTCCTACAATGAGCAGTTCTTC. This translates into CASSYGLRSSYNEQFF. The chain carries TRBV6-6 and TRBJ2-1, with a weak D call TRBD2 (5 bases). With 2 bases removed from V and 0 bases from J, the gap between germline ends came to 11 bases. Germline CDR1 MNHNY, CDR2 SVGAGI (reference sequence). The CDR3 is made up of 16 amino acids.

The chain's CDR3 is CASGLAEGQGAGNTIYF. Here the CDR3 DNA reads TGTGCTAGTGGTTTGGCAGAGGGACAGGGGGCAGGAAACACCATATATTTT. The gene calls are TRBV12-5 and TRBJ1-3, with 12 nucleotides matching TRBD1. V dropped 1 base and J dropped 4; count of bases not matched to a gene: 5. The germline CDR1 and CDR2 sequences are LGHNT and FRNRAP. The CDR3 runs 17 residues.

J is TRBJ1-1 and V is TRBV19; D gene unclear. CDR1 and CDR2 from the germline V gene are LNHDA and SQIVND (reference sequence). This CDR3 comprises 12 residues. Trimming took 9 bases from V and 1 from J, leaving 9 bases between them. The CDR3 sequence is CASRERNTEAFF. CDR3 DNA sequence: TGTGCCAGCAGAGAGAGGAACACTGAAGCTTTCTTT.

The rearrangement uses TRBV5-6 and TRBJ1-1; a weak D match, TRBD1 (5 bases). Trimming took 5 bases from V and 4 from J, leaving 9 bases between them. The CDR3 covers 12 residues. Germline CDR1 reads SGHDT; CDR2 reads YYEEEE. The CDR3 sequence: CASSPGGTEAFF. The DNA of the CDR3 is TGTGCCAGCAGTCCGGGGGGCACTGAAGCTTTCTTT. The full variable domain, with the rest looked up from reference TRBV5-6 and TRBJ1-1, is DAGVTQSPTHLIKTRGQQVTLRCSPKSGHDTVSWYQQALGQGPQFIFQYYEEEERQRGNFPDRFSGHQFPNYSSELNVNALLLGDSALYLCASSPGGTEAFFGQGTRLTVV.

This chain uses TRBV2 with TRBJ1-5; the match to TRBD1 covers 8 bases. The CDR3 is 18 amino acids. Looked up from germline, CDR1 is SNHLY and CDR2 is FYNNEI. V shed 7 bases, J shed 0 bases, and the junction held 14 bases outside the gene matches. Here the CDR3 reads CASKKASGQAYSNQPQHF. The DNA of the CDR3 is TGTGCCAGCAAAAAAGCCTCGGGACAGGCCTATAGCAATCAGCCCCAGCATTTT.

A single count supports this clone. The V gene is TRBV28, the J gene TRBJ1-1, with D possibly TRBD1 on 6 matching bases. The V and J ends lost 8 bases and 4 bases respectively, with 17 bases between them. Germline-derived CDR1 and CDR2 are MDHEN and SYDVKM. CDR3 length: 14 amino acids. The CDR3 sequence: CASGLKGGSTEAFF. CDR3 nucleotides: TGTGCCAGCGGACTAAAAGGGGGATCCACTGAAGCTTTCTTT.

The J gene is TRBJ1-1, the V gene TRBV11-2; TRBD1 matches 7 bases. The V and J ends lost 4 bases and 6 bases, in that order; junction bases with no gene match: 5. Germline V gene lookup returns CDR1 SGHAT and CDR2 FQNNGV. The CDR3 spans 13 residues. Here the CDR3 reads CASSSTGFAEAFF. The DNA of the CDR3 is TGTGCCAGCAGCTCGACAGGGTTCGCTGAAGCTTTCTTT.

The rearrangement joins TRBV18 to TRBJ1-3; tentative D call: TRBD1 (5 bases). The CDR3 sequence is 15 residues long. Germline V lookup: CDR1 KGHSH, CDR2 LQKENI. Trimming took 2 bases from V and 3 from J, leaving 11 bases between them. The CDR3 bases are TGTGCCAGCTCACCAGGGGCAAGTGATGGAAACACCATATATTTT. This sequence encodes CASSPGASDGNTIYF.

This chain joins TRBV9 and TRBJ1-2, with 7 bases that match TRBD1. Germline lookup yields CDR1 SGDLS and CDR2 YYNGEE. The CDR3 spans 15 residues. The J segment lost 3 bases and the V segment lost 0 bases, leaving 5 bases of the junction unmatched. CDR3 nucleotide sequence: TGTGCCAGCAGCGTAGGGAACAGGGGTGACTATGGCTACACCTTC. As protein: CASSVGNRGDYGYTF.

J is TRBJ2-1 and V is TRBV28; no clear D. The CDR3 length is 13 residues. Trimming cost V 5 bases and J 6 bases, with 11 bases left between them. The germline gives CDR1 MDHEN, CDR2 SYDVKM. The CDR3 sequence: CASSPGRPNEQFF. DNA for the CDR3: TGTGCCAGCAGTCCGGGCCGCCCCAATGAGCAGTTCTTC.

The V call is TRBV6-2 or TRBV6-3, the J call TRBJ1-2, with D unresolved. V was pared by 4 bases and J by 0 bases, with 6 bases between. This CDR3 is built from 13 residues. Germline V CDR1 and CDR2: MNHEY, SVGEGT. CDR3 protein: CASSFVANYGYTF. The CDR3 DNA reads TGTGCCAGCAGTTTCGTGGCTAACTATGGCTACACCTTC.

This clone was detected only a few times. The CDR3 spells CASSLQGFNGQPQHF. The CDR3 DNA sequence: TGTGCCAGCAGTCTCCAGGGGTTCAACGGTCAGCCCCAGCATTTT. V is TRBV6-2 or TRBV6-3 and J is TRBJ1-5, with D possibly being TRBD1 (6 bases). The CDR3 extends over 15 amino acids. CDR1 and CDR2 from the germline V gene are MNHEY and SVGEGT. The V end lost 5 bases, the J end lost 6 bases, and 17 bases lay between the germline ends.

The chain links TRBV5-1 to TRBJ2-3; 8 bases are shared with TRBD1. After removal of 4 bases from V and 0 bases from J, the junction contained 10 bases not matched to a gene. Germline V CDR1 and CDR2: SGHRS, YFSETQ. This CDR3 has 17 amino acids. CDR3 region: CASSLGGQGGSTDTQYF. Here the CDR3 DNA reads TGCGCCAGCAGCCTGGGAGGACAGGGAGGCAGCACAGATACGCAGTATTTT. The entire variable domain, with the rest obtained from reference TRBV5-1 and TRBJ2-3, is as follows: KAGVTQTPRYLIKTRGQQVTLSCSPISGHRSVSWYQQTPGQGLQFLFEYFSETQRNKGNFPGRFSGRQFSNSRSEMNVSTLELGDSALYLCASSLGGQGGSTDTQYFGPGTRLTVL.

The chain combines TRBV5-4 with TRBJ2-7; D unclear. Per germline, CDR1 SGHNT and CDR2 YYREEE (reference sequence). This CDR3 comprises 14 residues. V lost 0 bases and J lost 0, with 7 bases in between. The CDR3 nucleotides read TGTGCCAGCAGCTTGGGGCAGAGCTCCTACGAGCAGTACTTC. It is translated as CASSLGQSSYEQYF.

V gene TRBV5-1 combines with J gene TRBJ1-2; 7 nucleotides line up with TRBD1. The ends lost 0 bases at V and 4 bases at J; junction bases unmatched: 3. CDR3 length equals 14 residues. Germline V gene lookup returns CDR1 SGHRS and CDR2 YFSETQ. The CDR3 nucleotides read TGCGCCAGCAGCTTGGAACAGGGGTTCTATGGCTACACCTTC. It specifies CASSLEQGFYGYTF.

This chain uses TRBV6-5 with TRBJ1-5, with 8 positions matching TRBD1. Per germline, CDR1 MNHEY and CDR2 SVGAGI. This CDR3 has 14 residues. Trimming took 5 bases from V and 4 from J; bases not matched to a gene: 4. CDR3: CASSNRQGNQPQHF. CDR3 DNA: TGTGCCAGCAGTAACCGACAGGGGAATCAGCCCCAGCATTTT.